Presented here are 14 T cell receptor beta chains from one specimen sequenced in a study of T cells in Graves' hyperthyroidism and ophthalmopathy (dated by TCRdb to the late 2010s). Library preparation employed multiplex PCR. The sequencer listed for this sample is Illumina HiSeq 2000. The TCR beta CDR3 regions were amplified from RNA transcripts. The first round of RT-PCR for the TCR CDR3 was performed with the HTBI primer set and the Qiagen OneStep RT-PCR kit. TCRdb passed the public sequencing reads through fastp at Q25 and MiXCR, retaining productive beta sequences. Entries that share a CDR3 protein sequence are merged under the most common genes and DNA. The sample yields about 290,000 distinct CDR3 sequences; roughly 14% were counted once. In total, the top ten clones hold around 7.9% of the sample. Sequencing was done on a sample of blood. The receptors here all came from a woman in her twenties or thirties with Graves' hyperthyroidism that later progressed to Graves' ophthalmopathy.

This clonotype came up many times. The chain combines TRBV7-2 with TRBJ2-7; D is ambiguous. This CDR3 comprises 12 residues. Per germline, CDR1 SGHTA and CDR2 FQGNSA. Trimming pared 3 bases from V and 4 bases from J, leaving 7 bases between. CDR3 amino acids: CASSFTRYEQYF. CDR3 sequence (DNA): TGTGCCAGCAGCTTCACGCGATACGAGCAGTACTTC.

This clonotype was picked up many times. The rearrangement uses TRBV7-2 and TRBJ2-7, with 9 bases matching TRBD2. J was trimmed by 5 bases and V by 1 base; bases with no gene match: 15. CDR1 and CDR2 from the germline V gene are SGHTA and FQGNSA. The CDR3 is 18 amino acids. The chain's CDR3 is CASSLGASGISFRNEQYF. CDR3 nucleotide sequence: TGTGCCAGCAGCTTAGGTGCTAGCGGGATAAGTTTTCGCAACGAGCAGTACTTC.

The sample holds many counts of this clonotype. This chain uses TRBV3-1 with TRBJ1-2; possibly TRBD1 for D (6 bases). Trimming left V 5 bases short and J 0 bases short, with 19 bases between. Germline V gives CDR1 LGHDT, CDR2 YNNKEL (reference sequence). The CDR3 sequence is 17 residues long. The CDR3 DNA reads as TGTGCCAGCAGCTATCTACTCCGGGACAACGCTAACTATGGCTACACCTTC. This encodes CASSYLLRDNANYGYTF.

The sample holds many counts of this clonotype. The CDR3 spells CASRKPVGTANYGYTF. CDR3 DNA: TGTGCCAGCAGAAAACCGGTCGGGACAGCTAACTATGGCTACACCTTC. The chain has TRBV28 and TRBJ1-2, with TRBD1 identical over 7 bases. This CDR3 is built from 16 residues. The V gene end was trimmed by 6 bases and the J gene end by 0 bases; junction bases not matched to a gene: 10. Germline CDR1 MDHEN, CDR2 SYDVKM.

The chain links TRBV4-1 to TRBJ2-1; D unclear. CDR1 is MGHRA and CDR2 is YSYEKL in the germline V gene. This CDR3 is built from 17 residues. V dropped 1 base and J dropped 2 bases, with 15 bases sitting between them. The CDR3 DNA is TGCGCCAGCAGCCAAGTATATGGTGCTTCCCCCTACAATGAGCAGTTCTTC. Its protein is CASSQVYGASPYNEQFF.

In this sample, this clonotype turned up many times. The gene calls are TRBV2 and TRBJ2-5, with D uncertain. The CDR3 is 12 residues long. CDR1 and CDR2 (germline): SNHLY, FYNNEI. V was cut by 7 bases and J by 2 bases, with 8 bases left in between. The CDR3: CASKLLQETQYF. The CDR3 DNA is TGTGCCAGCAAGCTGTTACAAGAGACCCAGTACTTC.

This clonotype occurred many times. V and J are TRBV5-1 and TRBJ1-1, with 7 bases identical to TRBD1. This CDR3 is 14 amino acids long. The germline CDR1 and CDR2 sequences are SGHRS and YFSETQ. The ends lost 4 bases at V and 1 base at J; junction bases unmatched: 4. This chain's CDR3 is CASSPGQKNTEAFF. CDR3 bases: TGCGCCAGCAGCCCGGGACAGAAGAACACTGAAGCTTTCTTT.

This clonotype appeared many times. V gene TRBV28 combines with J gene TRBJ2-7, with TRBD2 matching over 10 bases. This CDR3 is built from 16 residues. The ends lost 6 bases at V and 3 bases at J; junction bases unmatched: 11. CDR1 and CDR2 from the germline V gene are MDHEN and SYDVKM. The CDR3 DNA follows: TGTGCCAGCAGCGGGTATACTAGCGGGATTGGCTACGAGCAGTACTTC. Its protein product is CASSGYTSGIGYEQYF.

This clonotype came up many times. The rearrangement uses TRBV6-1 and TRBJ2-3; tentative D call: TRBD2 (5 bases). V lost 6 bases and J 3 bases, leaving 16 bases between the germline ends. Germline CDR1 reads MNHNS; CDR2 reads SASEGT. The CDR3 loop spans 15 amino acids. The CDR3 loop reads CASREISRGTDTQYF. CDR3 DNA sequence: TGTGCCAGCAGAGAGATTAGCCGCGGGACAGATACGCAGTATTTT.

The rearrangement links TRBV20-1 to TRBJ2-2; D may match TRBD1 or TRBD2 (6 bases each). CDR3 length: 12 residues. V was trimmed by 6 bases and J by 6 bases, leaving 11 bases between them. Germline V gene sequence: CDR1 DFQATT, CDR2 SNEGSKA (reference sequence). The chain's CDR3 is CSAYREAGELFF. The CDR3 coding sequence is TGCAGTGCATACAGGGAGGCCGGGGAGCTGTTTTTT.

With respect to this clonotype: A read error is possible here, since a much larger clone lies one base away. The J gene is TRBJ2-1, the V gene TRBV2; D possibly corresponds to TRBD1 (5 bases). Germline values: CDR1 SNHLY, CDR2 FYNNEI. CDR3 length equals 14 residues. The CDR3 loop reads CASSEQGDLGEQLF. CDR3 DNA sequence: TGTGCCAGCAGTGAACAGGGCGATTTGGGTGAGCAGCTCTTC.

V usage is TRBV4-1 and J usage is TRBJ1-2; D gene ambiguous. The V and J ends lost 1 base and 2 bases respectively, with 11 bases between them. There are 15 residues in the CDR3. Germline lookup yields CDR1 MGHRA and CDR2 YSYEKL. The CDR3 sequence: CASSQANIWNYGYTF. CDR3 bases: TGCGCCAGCAGCCAAGCAAACATATGGAACTATGGCTACACCTTC.

The V call is TRBV20-1, the J call TRBJ1-2; 8 nucleotides match TRBD1. The V gene end was trimmed by 6 bases and the J gene end by 4 bases; junction bases not matched to a gene: 7. Germline V gene lookup returns CDR1 DFQATT and CDR2 SNEGSKA (reference sequence). The CDR3 is made up of 13 amino acids. The CDR3 DNA reads as TGCAGTGCCCACCCTGGACAGGGCTATGGCTACACCTTC. Translation gives CSAHPGQGYGYTF.

This clonotype was seen at least ten times. The chain couples TRBV7-3 to TRBJ2-3; 9 bases are shared with TRBD2. V lost 0 bases to trimming and J lost 0 bases; unmatched junction nucleotides: 4. The length of the CDR3 is 17 residues. Germline V gene lookup returns CDR1 SGHTA and CDR2 FQGTGA. CDR3 sequence (DNA): TGTGCCAGCAGCTTAACGCCTAGCGGGGTTAGCACAGATACGCAGTATTTT. Its translation is CASSLTPSGVSTDTQYF.